These 17 T cell receptor beta chains were sequenced from one sample in a study of technical replicates of blood from a few donors listed by TCRdb under 2017. Library method: the immunoSEQ multiplex PCR assay. TCRdb re-hosts the immuneACCESS table, in-frame sequences only. Its copies lack some clones; in the studies checked, an unresolved V gene accounts for under half of them, and the cause for the rest is not known. The sample yields around 76,000 clones; 95% to 98% were counted once. Roughly 0.2% of the sample rests with the top ten. Material for sequencing was T cells isolated from PBMCs. These receptors were taken from a human donor in good health.

The rearrangement links TRBV6-6 to TRBJ1-1; D is unclear. Per the germline V gene, CDR1 is MNHNY and CDR2 is SVGAGI (reference sequence). V lost 0 bases and J 4 bases, leaving 9 bases between the germline ends. There are 14 residues in the CDR3. The CDR3 sequence: CASSYSGVGTEAFF. The DNA for the CDR3 is TGTGCCAGCAGTTACTCTGGAGTGGGCACTGAAGCTTTCTTT.

V gene TRBV4-1 combines with J gene TRBJ1-1; D is possibly TRBD1 (6 bases). Germline V gene data show CDR1 as MGHRA and CDR2 as YSYEKL. The CDR3 loop spans 15 amino acids. V was clipped by 2 bases and J by 7 bases, with 17 bases between them. The CDR3 sequence is CASSQSLYRDYEAFF. Here the CDR3 DNA reads TGCGCCAGCAGCCAAAGCCTTTACAGGGATTATGAAGCTTTCTTT.

J is TRBJ1-2 and V is TRBV27, with D maybe TRBD1 (6 bases). The V and J ends lost 3 bases and 2 bases respectively, with 10 bases between them. The CDR3 runs 14 residues. CDR1 and CDR2 (germline): MNHEY, SMNVEV (reference sequence). CDR3 DNA sequence: TGTGCCAGCAGTTTGGGGGCGCGGAACTATGGCTACACCTTC. Protein sequence: CASSLGARNYGYTF.

This chain connects TRBV14 to TRBJ2-1; a possible D gene is TRBD2 (6 bases). Per germline, CDR1 SGHDN and CDR2 FVKESK. Trimming removed 2 bases at V and 1 base at J, with 15 bases between. The length of the CDR3 is 17 residues. The CDR3 region is CASSQFSGEGSYNEQFF. The CDR3 nucleotides read TGTGCCAGCAGCCAATTCTCGGGGGAAGGGTCCTACAATGAGCAGTTCTTC.

The V call is TRBV19, the J call TRBJ2-7, with 8 bases lining up with TRBD1. The CDR3 runs 13 residues. Germline lookup yields CDR1 LNHDA and CDR2 SQIVND (reference sequence). With V trimmed by 2 bases and J by 7 bases, 4 bases remained unmatched. DNA for the CDR3: TGTGCCAGTAGTATACAGGGGGCGCAAGAGCAGTACTTC. This gives the protein CASSIQGAQEQYF. The full variable domain, rest sourced from reference TRBV19 and TRBJ2-7, is DGGITQSPKYLFRKEGQNVTLSCEQNLNHDAMYWYRQDPGQGLRLIYYSQIVNDFQKGDIAEGYSVSREKKESFPLTVTSAQKNPTAFYLCASSIQGAQEQYFGPGTRLTVT.

This clone was seen more than once but under ten times. The gene calls are TRBV10-2 and TRBJ2-1; 9 bases are a match to TRBD1. Germline V lookup: CDR1 WSHSY, CDR2 SAAADI. The CDR3 length is 14 residues. After removal of 3 bases from V and 4 bases from J, the junction contained 1 base not matched to a gene. The CDR3 loop is CASSEQGAYNEQFF. The DNA for the CDR3 is TGCGCCAGCAGTGAACAGGGGGCTTACAATGAGCAGTTCTTC.

The V call is TRBV11-2, the J call TRBJ2-1; the match to TRBD2 covers 8 bases. The CDR3 runs to 15 residues. Germline trimming cut 5 bases from V and 8 bases from J; bases unmatched to any gene: 11. CDR1 SGHAT and CDR2 FQNNGV come from the germline V gene. CDR3 sequence: CASSHSAGDGDEQFF. In DNA, the CDR3 is TGTGCCAGCAGCCATTCAGCGGGAGATGGCGATGAGCAGTTCTTC.

J is TRBJ1-4 and V is TRBV27; 9 bases agree with TRBD1. The V gene's germline CDR1 is MNHEY and CDR2 SMNVEV (reference sequence). There are 13 residues in the CDR3. The V segment lost 6 bases and the J segment 10 bases; nucleotides outside the gene matches: 6. The CDR3 sequence is CASRRDREGKLFF. The CDR3 region has the DNA TGTGCCAGCAGGCGGGACAGGGAGGGAAAACTGTTTTTT.

This chain uses TRBV7-3 with TRBJ2-3; 9 nucleotides line up with TRBD2. This CDR3 contains 15 residues. Germline V gene lookup returns CDR1 SGHTA and CDR2 FQGTGA. J was trimmed by 3 bases and V by 2 bases; bases with no gene match: 3. The CDR3 coding sequence is TGTGCCAGCAGCTTAGGGGGACTAGCAACAGATACGCAGTATTTT. It codes for CASSLGGLATDTQYF.

This rearrangement joins TRBV11-2 to TRBJ2-7; 8 nucleotides align to TRBD1. The CDR3 length is 15 residues. The V segment lost 5 bases and the J segment 2 bases; nucleotides outside the gene matches: 8. From germline, CDR1 is SGHAT and CDR2 FQNNGV. The CDR3 region is CASSQDRGYTYEQYF. CDR3 DNA: TGTGCCAGCAGCCAAGACAGGGGCTATACCTACGAGCAGTACTTC.

As for this clone: One junction end disagrees with the germline gene, perhaps due to a read error. This chain links TRBV7-7 with TRBJ2-1; TRBD1 aligns across 7 bases. The CDR3 has 15 residues. Germline CDR1 SSHAT, CDR2 FNYEAQ (reference sequence). For the CDR3, the DNA is TGTGCTAGCAGCTTAGGGACAGACCCCTACAATGAGCAGTTCTTC. This encodes CASSLGTDPYNEQFF.

J is TRBJ2-7 and V is TRBV11-2; no clear D gene. This CDR3 is built from 11 residues. Trimming removed 2 bases from V and 5 bases from J, with 4 bases in between. The germline V gene has CDR1 SGHAT and CDR2 FQNNGV. The CDR3 sequence: CASSLLHEQYF. For the CDR3, the DNA is TGTGCCAGCAGCTTACTACACGAGCAGTACTTC.

The chain has TRBV19 and TRBJ1-2; tentatively, D is TRBD1 (5 bases). This CDR3 region has 14 residues. Germline assignment: CDR1 LNHDA and CDR2 SQIVND (reference sequence). Trimming cost V 3 bases and J 6 bases, with 14 bases left between them. CDR3 sequence reads: CASSIRRVDNGYTF. The CDR3 DNA follows: TGTGCCAGTAGTATTCGCAGGGTAGATAATGGCTACACCTTC.

V is TRBV19 and J is TRBJ2-2; D gene uncertain. The CDR3 covers 14 residues. From germline, CDR1 is LNHDA and CDR2 SQIVND (reference sequence). Trimming left V 2 bases short and J 1 base short, with 5 bases between. Here the CDR3 DNA reads TGTGCCAGTAGTATATCAGGGAACACCGGGGAGCTGTTTTTT. Protein sequence: CASSISGNTGELFF.

This sequence joins TRBV4-2 and TRBJ2-7, with TRBD2 matching over 8 bases. CDR3 size: 15 residues. The V and J ends lost 1 base and 5 bases, in that order; junction bases with no gene match: 7. The germline V gene has CDR1 LGHNA and CDR2 YNFKEQ. The CDR3 nucleotides read TGTGCCAGCAGCCAAGTAAAAGCGGGAGATAACGAGCAGTACTTC. It specifies CASSQVKAGDNEQYF.

The chain combines TRBV4-1 with TRBJ2-7; possibly TRBD2 for D (6 bases). CDR1 is MGHRA, CDR2 YSYEKL, per germline. V was pared by 6 bases and J by 4 bases, with 22 bases between. The CDR3 sequence is 16 residues long. For the CDR3, the DNA is TGCGCCAGCAGACGGGAAGCGGGCCCGCGTTTGTACGAGCAGTACTTC. This codes for CASRREAGPRLYEQYF.

V gene TRBV29-1 combines with J gene TRBJ1-1, with D unresolved. The V end was cut by 0 bases, the J end by 1 base, with 6 bases between. This CDR3 spans 13 amino acids. Germline loops: CDR1 SQVTM, CDR2 ANQGSEA. The CDR3 DNA reads as TGCAGCGTTGAAGAGCTAGGGAACACTGAAGCTTTCTTT. Translated: CSVEELGNTEAFF.